This passage covers 20 T cell receptor beta chains from one sample sequenced in a study of shared clonotypes between healthy human individuals (dated by TCRdb to the early 2020s). Library construction relied on the immunoSEQ multiplex PCR assay. The table comes from immuneACCESS by way of TCRdb, which keeps in-frame sequences with V and J called. Part of the clones is missing from these tables; in studies checked, under half for an unresolved V gene and the rest for unknown reasons. The sample contains millions of clones, 85% to 95% of them found a single time. The ten biggest clones cover 0.1% to 0.15% of the sample. The sequenced material came from naive CD4+ T cells sorted from blood. The cell subset or site label, as the study defines it: CD45RA+ positively selected. These receptors came from a man younger than 30 in good health.

In DNA form, the CDR3 reads TGTGCTAGTGGTTTGGAAGGGAAGGGCCCCGGAGGTTTGCTCACCACCTACAATGAGCAGTTCTTC. Its protein product is CASGLEGKGPGGLLTTYNEQFF. This chain connects TRBV12-5 to TRBJ2-1, with TRBD2 as a possible D gene (5 bases). The CDR3 covers 22 residues. Trimming pared 1 base from V and 2 bases from J, leaving 30 bases between. From germline, CDR1 is LGHNT and CDR2 FRNRAP.

CDR3 loop: CASNPRAGESLEQFF. As DNA, the CDR3 is TGTGCCAGCAACCCCCGAGCGGGGGAATCTCTTGAGCAGTTCTTC. The chain carries TRBV28 and TRBJ2-1; the match to TRBD2 covers 8 bases. Germline CDR1 reads MDHEN; CDR2 reads SYDVKM. Losses at the gene ends were 7 bases for V and 9 bases for J; bases not matched to a gene: 14. This CDR3 is built from 15 residues.

This clone was seen only once. V usage is TRBV28 and J usage is TRBJ1-3; maybe TRBD1 (6 bases). The CDR3 contains 17 residues. Trimming shortened V by 6 bases and J by 0 bases, and 18 bases separated the two germline ends. Germline-derived CDR1 and CDR2 are MDHEN and SYDVKM. CDR3 nucleotides: TGTGCCAGCAGGACAGGTGGTGTTGGAGACTCTGGAAACACCATATATTTT. Translation gives CASRTGGVGDSGNTIYF.

J is TRBJ1-4 and V is TRBV5-1, with no clear D. The CDR3 runs to 18 residues. Trimming took 0 bases from V and 0 from J, leaving 15 bases between them. CDR1 is SGHRS, CDR2 YFSETQ, per germline. The CDR3 spells CASSLAEGRKATNEKLFF. CDR3 sequence (DNA): TGCGCCAGCAGCTTGGCCGAAGGACGTAAAGCAACTAATGAAAAACTGTTTTTT.

The genes are TRBV29-1 and TRBJ2-5, with TRBD2 identical over 10 bases. CDR3 length: 12 amino acids. V lost 8 bases, J lost 5 bases, and 5 bases stayed unmatched. Germline V gene data show CDR1 as SQVTM and CDR2 as ANQGSEA. CDR3 nucleotides: TGCAGCTATTCTAGCGGGAGTGAGACCCAGTACTTC. This encodes CSYSSGSETQYF.

J is TRBJ2-4 and V is TRBV4-3; D gene ambiguous. This CDR3 comprises 15 residues. Trimming shortened V by 4 bases and J by 5 bases, and 15 bases separated the two germline ends. Germline CDR1 is LGHNA and CDR2 is YSLEER. CDR3 region: CASSRDQDPQNIQYF. In DNA, the CDR3 is TGCGCCAGCAGCCGAGATCAAGATCCCCAAAACATTCAGTACTTC.

The genes are TRBV7-2 and TRBJ2-1; 12 bases map to TRBD2. J was trimmed by 6 bases and V by 4 bases; bases with no gene match: 4. In germline, CDR1 is SGHTA, CDR2 FQGNSA. The CDR3 is 15 residues long. The CDR3 loop is CASSSLAGGRNEQFF. The DNA of the CDR3 is TGTGCCAGCAGCTCTCTAGCGGGAGGGCGCAATGAGCAGTTCTTC.

The chain carries TRBV2 and TRBJ1-2; 10 nucleotides agree with TRBD1. Trimming at V came to 5 bases and at J to 2 bases, leaving 5 bases not matched to a gene. The CDR3 has 15 residues. Germline V gene lookup returns CDR1 SNHLY and CDR2 FYNNEI. Here the CDR3 DNA reads TGTGCCAGCAGTTTAATGGGACAGGGGAACTATGGCTACACCTTC. Translated: CASSLMGQGNYGYTF.

The rearrangement links TRBV27 to TRBJ2-4; 8 bases align to TRBD2. This CDR3 comprises 17 residues. Germline V gene sequence: CDR1 MNHEY, CDR2 SMNVEV (reference sequence). V trimming: 7 bases; J trimming: 0 bases; junction bases outside the gene matches: 11. The DNA for the CDR3 is TGTGCCAGCATCAATCGGCCTAGCGGGCTAGCCAAAAACATTCAGTACTTC. Its translation is CASINRPSGLAKNIQYF.

The table lists this clone with a count of one. The V call is TRBV14, the J call TRBJ2-2; D remains ambiguous. This CDR3 spans 15 amino acids. Germline lookup yields CDR1 SGHDN and CDR2 FVKESK. V shed 0 bases and J shed 0 bases, with 5 bases lying between them. CDR3 bases: TGTGCCAGCAGCCAAGAGGGCCCGAACACCGGGGAGCTGTTTTTT. Protein sequence: CASSQEGPNTGELFF.

The V and J genes are TRBV10-3 and TRBJ2-1, with 7 bases lining up with TRBD2. Trimming removed 6 bases from V and 9 bases from J; junction bases left unmatched: 14. The V gene's germline CDR1 is ENHRY and CDR2 SYGVKD. The CDR3 is made up of 15 amino acids. CDR3 in DNA: TGTGCCATCAGAGGGGCATTGGGGAGGGCAGCTGAGCAGTTCTTC. Its protein is CAIRGALGRAAEQFF.

The chain carries TRBV27 and TRBJ1-5; 7 bases agree with TRBD1. This CDR3 is 16 amino acids long. The ends lost 6 bases at V and 0 bases at J; junction bases unmatched: 8. Germline CDR1 is MNHEY and CDR2 is SMNVEV (reference sequence). This CDR3 is CASSSTRTGSNQPQHF. The CDR3 DNA reads as TGTGCCAGCAGCTCTACCAGGACAGGTAGCAATCAGCCCCAGCATTTT.

This rearrangement joins TRBV6-1 to TRBJ1-3; D is possibly TRBD1 (6 bases). Trimming removed 1 base at V and 0 bases at J, with 13 bases between. Germline V lookup: CDR1 MNHNS, CDR2 SASEGT. The CDR3 extends over 17 amino acids. The CDR3 reads CASSEVVTGLSGNTIYF. In DNA form, the CDR3 reads TGTGCCAGCAGTGAAGTCGTGACAGGCCTCTCTGGAAACACCATATATTTT.

The rearrangement uses TRBV6-5 and TRBJ1-1; D uncertain. Germline values: CDR1 MNHEY, CDR2 SVGAGI. The CDR3 runs to 15 residues. Trimming took 2 bases from V and 0 from J, leaving 10 bases between them. The CDR3 DNA is TGTGCCAGCAGTTACGGCCAGCACATGAACACTGAAGCTTTCTTT. Protein: CASSYGQHMNTEAFF.

In regard to this clone: Other DNA sequences in the same sample also yield this CDR3. The rearrangement joins TRBV19 to TRBJ1-2; 7 positions agree with TRBD1. Germline V lookup: CDR1 LNHDA, CDR2 SQIVND (reference sequence). The CDR3 is made up of 14 amino acids. J was trimmed by 0 bases and V by 5 bases; bases with no gene match: 3. CDR3 sequence reads: CASSRTGTNYGYTF. DNA of the CDR3: TGTGCCAGTAGTCGGACAGGAACTAACTATGGCTACACCTTC.

The V gene is TRBV30, the J gene TRBJ1-2, with D unclear. This CDR3 spans 13 amino acids. CDR1 is GTSNPN and CDR2 is SVGIG in the germline V gene (reference sequence). The germline V and J ends were trimmed by 5 bases and 4 bases, with 14 bases remaining between them. In DNA form, the CDR3 reads TGTGCCTGGGGGCTGATACTAGGCTATGGCTACACCTTC. Protein: CAWGLILGYGYTF.

V is TRBV5-1 and J is TRBJ1-3; D unresolved. CDR1 SGHRS and CDR2 YFSETQ come from the germline V gene. V was clipped by 1 base and J by 0 bases, with 8 bases between them. There are 15 residues in the CDR3. CDR3 protein: CASSLTAISGNTIYF. In DNA, the CDR3 is TGCGCCAGCAGCTTGACAGCGATCTCTGGAAACACCATATATTTT.

J is TRBJ1-5 and V is TRBV5-6; 8 bases agree with TRBD1. The CDR3 has 15 residues. Germline CDR1 reads SGHDT; CDR2 reads YYEEEE. Losses at the gene ends were 0 bases for V and 5 bases for J; bases not matched to a gene: 4. The CDR3 region is CASSLANRGDQPQHF. In DNA, the CDR3 is TGTGCCAGCAGCTTGGCCAACAGGGGGGATCAGCCCCAGCATTTT.

The chain couples TRBV9 to TRBJ2-3, with 10 bases matching TRBD2. This CDR3 is built from 15 residues. Germline V lookup: CDR1 SGDLS, CDR2 YYNGEE. Unmatched junction bases numbered 5, after V lost 4 bases and J lost 3 bases. The CDR3 region is CASSITSGVTDTQYF. In nucleotides, the CDR3 is TGTGCCAGCAGCATCACTAGCGGGGTTACAGATACGCAGTATTTT.

The chain is built from TRBV5-1 and TRBJ2-6; D is uncertain. This CDR3 comprises 16 residues. Trimming removed 0 bases from V and 0 bases from J, with 7 bases in between. The germline CDR1 and CDR2 sequences are SGHRS and YFSETQ. The DNA for the CDR3 is TGCGCCAGCAGCTTGGAGGTGAGCTCTGGGGCCAACGTCCTGACTTTC. Protein sequence: CASSLEVSSGANVLTF.